These T cell receptor beta chains were read from a single sample in a study of Graves' ophthalmopathy and Graves' hyperthyroidism. TCRdb recomputed calls from the multiplex PCR reads with MiXCR, one row per CDR3 protein. The repertoire holds roughly 600,000 distinct CDR3 sequences, roughly 40% seen once, with 3.5% to 4.5% in the top ten. Input material: peripheral blood or thyroid tissue (not recorded which). Receptor source: an adult man with Graves' hyperthyroidism. Each CDR3 is given with its conserved first and last residue. A D gene is named only where the DNA matches it firmly. Some rows have no size entry. The others give once, few or many, or a class for an expanded clone.

CDR3 protein	CDR3 DNA	V gene	D gene	J gene	clone size
CGQGANDYEQYF	TGCGGACAGGGGGCAAACGACTACGAGCAGTACTTC	TRBV20-1	TRBD1	TRBJ2-7	NA
CASSDQGGDVAYEQYF	TGTGCCAGCAGTGACCAAGGCGGGGACGTAGCCTACGAGCAGTACTTC	TRBV25-1	NA	TRBJ2-7	many
CASSYGDGPNYGYTF	TGTGCCAGCAGTTACGGGGACGGGCCTAACTATGGCTACACCTTC	TRBV6-5	NA	TRBJ1-2	few
CSASTAGVGGELFF	TGCAGTGCTAGTACGGCGGGAGTGGGCGGGGAGCTGTTTTTT	TRBV20-1	TRBD2	TRBJ2-2	NA
CASKTGRDEAFF	TGCGCCAGCAAGACAGGGCGTGATGAAGCTTTCTTT	TRBV10-2	TRBD1	TRBJ1-1	NA
CAWSRDRGYEQYF	TGTGCCTGGAGTCGGGACAGGGGGTACGAGCAGTACTTC	TRBV30	TRBD1	TRBJ2-7	NA
CSASPVTGPGTPLHF	TGCAGTGCTAGTCCTGTAACGGGACCAGGGACACCCCTCCACTTT	TRBV20-1	NA	TRBJ1-6	many
CASIPSQGGAQKETQYF	TGTGCCAGCATCCCGTCACAGGGTGGTGCTCAAAAAGAGACCCAGTACTTC	TRBV2	NA	TRBJ2-5	many
CASSLDRAVGETQYF	TGTGCCAGCAGCCTAGACCGGGCAGTCGGGGAGACCCAGTACTTC	TRBV12-3/TRBV12-4	NA	TRBJ2-5	NA
CASSLALDSYSGANVLTF	TGCGCCAGCAGCTTGGCCCTGGACAGCTACTCTGGGGCCAACGTCCTGACTTTC	TRBV5-1	NA	TRBJ2-6	many
CSASPLAGGPYEQYF	TGCAGTGCTAGCCCTCTAGCGGGAGGCCCCTACGAGCAGTACTTC	TRBV20-1	TRBD2	TRBJ2-7	NA
CSARGREAFF	TGCAGTGCTAGGGGCAGAGAAGCTTTCTTT	TRBV20-1	NA	TRBJ1-1	NA
CASSQNGQGPASGIYF	TGTGCCAGCAGCCAGAACGGACAGGGGCCGGCCAGTGGCATATATTTT	TRBV3-1	TRBD1	TRBJ1-3	few
CSSPGPLNSPLHF	TGCAGCAGTCCGGGACCGCTTAATTCACCCCTCCACTTT	TRBV29-1	NA	TRBJ1-6	NA
CASSWRQGAPGEQYF	TGTGCCAGCAGCTGGAGACAGGGGGCACCGGGCGAGCAGTACTTC	TRBV7-2	TRBD1	TRBJ2-7	NA
CASSLSTGGSTGELFF	TGTGCCAGCAGTTTATCGACTGGTGGGAGCACCGGGGAGCTGTTTTTT	TRBV27	NA	TRBJ2-2	NA
CASSFGTSGYSPLHF	TGTGCCAGCAGTTTTGGGACAAGTGGTTATTCACCCCTCCACTTT	TRBV12-3/TRBV12-4	NA	TRBJ1-6	many
CSLGLRTANGYTF	TGCAGCTTGGGACTAAGGACAGCAAATGGCTACACCTTC	TRBV29-1	NA	TRBJ1-2	once
CASSPGTGRSGEQYF	TGTGCCAGCAGCCCAGGGACGGGGCGTAGCGGCGAGCAGTACTTC	TRBV7-9	NA	TRBJ2-7	many
CSAQGRGTEAFF	TGCAGCGCCCAGGGTCGGGGAACTGAAGCTTTCTTT	TRBV29-1	NA	TRBJ1-1	many
CASSIDRLSGANVLTF	TGTGCCAGTAGTATTGACAGGCTGTCTGGGGCCAACGTCCTGACTTTC	TRBV19	NA	TRBJ2-6	many
CATQREAYEQYF	TGTGCCACCCAGCGGGAGGCTTACGAGCAGTACTTC	TRBV10-3	TRBD2	TRBJ2-7	many
CSVAKGSNEQYF	TGCAGCGTGGCAAAGGGCAGTAACGAGCAGTACTTC	TRBV29-1	NA	TRBJ2-7	many
CSASGRAGRRETQYF	TGCAGTGCTAGCGGGAGGGCCGGGAGACGAGAGACCCAGTACTTC	TRBV20-1	TRBD2	TRBJ2-5	NA
CASSKGRRDEKLFF	TGTGCCAGCAGTAAGGGGAGAAGGGATGAAAAACTGTTTTTT	TRBV12-3/TRBV12-4	NA	TRBJ1-4	NA
CASSLGLAGGNYEQYF	TGCGCCAGCAGCTTGGGCCTAGCGGGAGGAAACTACGAGCAGTACTTC	TRBV5-1	TRBD2	TRBJ2-7	many
CASTSSGQGEKLFF	TGTGCCAGCACCTCGTCTGGGCAAGGTGAAAAACTGTTTTTT	TRBV12-3/TRBV12-4	NA	TRBJ1-4	many
CATSDNLLAGWNEQFF	TGTGCCACCAGTGATAATCTACTAGCGGGGTGGAATGAGCAGTTCTTC	TRBV24-1	TRBD2	TRBJ2-1	NA
CSARQGSQPQHF	TGCAGTGCAAGACAGGGTTCCCAGCCCCAGCATTTT	TRBV20-1	TRBD1	TRBJ1-5	few
CASRSGTDRVINTGELFF	TGTGCCAGCAGATCCGGGACAGATAGAGTTATAAACACCGGGGAGCTGTTTTTT	TRBV12-3/TRBV12-4	TRBD1	TRBJ2-2	NA
CASSVGTGGVYGYTF	TGTGCCAGCAGTGTAGGGACAGGGGGCGTCTATGGCTACACCTTC	TRBV6-1	TRBD1	TRBJ1-2	NA
CASSAIRVVQPLHF	TGTGCCAGCAGTGCCATCAGGGTCGTACAGCCCCTCCACTTT	TRBV2	NA	TRBJ1-6	once
CAIRQGENQPQHF	TGTGCCATCAGACAAGGGGAAAATCAGCCCCAGCATTTT	TRBV10-3	NA	TRBJ1-5	many
CASSLSAGLNEQFF	TGTGCCAGCAGCTTATCGGCAGGGTTGAATGAGCAGTTCTTC	TRBV7-9	NA	TRBJ2-1	few
CASSLGRASNEQFF	TGTGCCAGCAGCTTAGGGAGGGCCTCTAATGAGCAGTTCTTC	TRBV11-2	NA	TRBJ2-1	NA
CASSSGLAGVSEQFF	TGTGCCAGCAGCTCTGGACTAGCGGGAGTCAGTGAGCAGTTCTTC	TRBV9	TRBD2	TRBJ2-1	few
CSARDWGNSISTNMEQYF	TGCAGTGCTAGAGATTGGGGTAATAGCATCTCCACGAATATGGAGCAGTACTTC	TRBV20-1	NA	TRBJ2-7	NA
CASSIATVGTGELFF	TGTGCCAGTAGTATAGCAACAGTTGGGACCGGGGAGCTGTTTTTT	TRBV19	NA	TRBJ2-2	NA
CAISESGQPQHF	TGTGCCATCAGTGAGTCGGGCCAGCCCCAGCATTTT	TRBV10-3	NA	TRBJ1-5	few
CASSLGGVVTREETQYF	TGTGCCAGCAGCTTAGGGGGGGTCGTGACTAGAGAAGAGACCCAGTACTTC	TRBV7-2	NA	TRBJ2-5	NA
CASSPGSNNEQYF	TGTGCCAGCAGCCCCGGGTCGAACAATGAGCAGTACTTC	TRBV7-3	NA	TRBJ2-7	NA
CASRGSGIRNEQFF	TGTGCCAGTAGAGGCAGCGGGATTAGAAATGAGCAGTTCTTC	TRBV19	TRBD2	TRBJ2-1	once
CSVAASGFSGETQYF	TGCAGCGTTGCGGCTAGCGGGTTCAGTGGAGAGACCCAGTACTTC	TRBV29-1	TRBD2	TRBJ2-5	NA
CASSLILAGGGEQYF	TGTGCCAGCAGCTTGATCCTAGCGGGAGGGGGCGAGCAGTACTTC	TRBV7-2	TRBD2	TRBJ2-7	many
CASSPGGKLATIYF	TGTGCCAGCAGCCCGGGAGGGAAGCTTGCCACCATATATTTT	TRBV7-9	NA	TRBJ1-3	NA
CASYSSEDRGSQPQHF	TGTGCCAGCTACTCCTCGGAGGACAGGGGCTCTCAGCCCCAGCATTTT	TRBV12-3/TRBV12-4	TRBD1	TRBJ1-5	NA
CASSLSPDLGTGDEKLFF	TGTGCCAGCAGCTTATCCCCCGATCTCGGGACAGGGGATGAAAAACTGTTTTTT	TRBV7-9	TRBD1	TRBJ1-4	many